The 13 T cell receptor beta chains in this list originate from one sample, sequenced in a study of blood T cell repertoires in COVID-19. Repertoires were generated with immunoSEQ multiplex PCR, while TCRdb's copy carries only in-frame clones and drops some. The sample yields around 250,000 clones, over 75% seen once. The sample taken for sequencing was peripheral blood. Receptor source: a human donor in a cohort sampled during active COVID-19.

The chain carries TRBV7-2 and TRBJ2-1; 7 nucleotides line up with TRBD2. J gave up 4 bases and V 2 bases, and 8 bases lay outside the gene matches. The CDR3 has 16 amino acids. Looked up from germline, CDR1 is SGHTA and CDR2 is FQGNSA. CDR3 nucleotides: TGTGCCAGCAGCTTATCAGTTTCGGGGGGATACAATGAGCAGTTCTTC. This encodes CASSLSVSGGYNEQFF.

Written as DNA, the CDR3 is TGTGCCAGCAGCTTGGGGGGCAGGAACCAAGAGACCCAGTACTTC. Encoded protein: CASSLGGRNQETQYF. The chain has TRBV5-4 and TRBJ2-5; tentatively, D is TRBD1 (5 bases). V lost 0 bases and J lost 0, with 9 bases in between. The germline V gene encodes CDR1 SGHNT and CDR2 YYREEE (reference sequence). The CDR3 contains 15 residues.

A few counts support this clone. This chain joins TRBV18 and TRBJ1-1; the D is unclear. The CDR3 is made up of 12 amino acids. V lost 0 bases and J 8 bases, leaving 7 bases between the germline ends. Germline CDR1 reads KGHSH; CDR2 reads LQKENI. The CDR3 DNA reads TGTGCCAGCTCACCACCGGAGGGCGAAGCTTTCTTT. It specifies CASSPPEGEAFF.

The chain uses TRBV4-1 and TRBJ2-7; 13 bases line up with TRBD2. The junction had 5 bases not matched to a gene; V was cut back by 4 bases and J by 2 bases. Germline CDR1 reads MGHRA; CDR2 reads YSYEKL. The CDR3 consists of 16 residues. The CDR3 region is CASSPRGTSGTYEQYF. CDR3 in DNA: TGCGCCAGCAGCCCCCGGGGGACTAGCGGGACCTACGAGCAGTACTTC.

The J gene is TRBJ2-7, the V gene TRBV7-2; a possible D gene is TRBD1 (6 bases). Germline assignment: CDR1 SGHTA and CDR2 FQGNSA. Trimming took 4 bases from V and 3 from J, leaving 19 bases between them. This CDR3 region has 16 residues. CDR3 region: CASSSPGHRPRYEQYF. The DNA for the CDR3 is TGTGCCAGCAGCTCACCGGGACACCGTCCCCGCTACGAGCAGTACTTC.

As DNA, the CDR3 is TGTGCCAGCAGCTTAATGTCAGGGTGGAACACTGAAGCTTTCTTT. This encodes CASSLMSGWNTEAFF. The chain has TRBV7-9 and TRBJ1-1; possibly TRBD1 for D (5 bases). Germline loops: CDR1 SEHNR, CDR2 FQNEAQ (reference sequence). CDR3 length: 15 amino acids. The V gene lost 2 bases and the J gene lost 1 base, with 11 bases spanning the gap.

This chain uses TRBV7-2 with TRBJ2-7; 14 bases fit TRBD2. V lost 6 bases, J lost 7 bases, and 5 bases stayed unmatched. CDR1 is SGHTA and CDR2 is FQGNSA in the germline V gene. This CDR3 region has 14 residues. CDR3 DNA: TGTGCCAGCAGAAGGACTAGCGGGGGGCGGGAGCAGTACTTC. Translating gives CASRRTSGGREQYF.

This chain connects TRBV19 to TRBJ2-7; TRBD1 matches at 9 bases. This CDR3 comprises 16 residues. The ends lost 4 bases at V and 0 bases at J; junction bases unmatched: 7. Germline-derived CDR1 and CDR2 are LNHDA and SQIVND (reference sequence). CDR3 sequence (DNA): TGTGCCAGTAGTAACATACCGGGACAGGGCTCCTACGAGCAGTACTTC. It translates to CASSNIPGQGSYEQYF.

This CDR3 reads CASSLAGTGATDEQFF. CDR3 coding DNA: TGCGCCAGCAGCTTGGCCGGGACAGGGGCCACAGATGAGCAGTTCTTC. The V and J genes are TRBV5-1 and TRBJ2-1; 10 bases agree with TRBD1. The CDR3 has 16 amino acids. The germline CDR1 and CDR2 sequences are SGHRS and YFSETQ. V gave up 0 bases and J gave up 8 bases; unmatched junction bases: 8.

The rearrangement uses TRBV12-5 and TRBJ1-2; D unclear. Germline lookup yields CDR1 LGHNT and CDR2 FRNRAP. The CDR3 is 13 residues long. Trimming took 7 bases from V and 2 from J, leaving 11 bases between them. CDR3 amino acids: CASAIAPNYGYTF. As DNA, the CDR3 is TGTGCTAGTGCTATAGCACCGAACTATGGCTACACCTTC.

The rearrangement links TRBV11-2 to TRBJ2-7; TRBD1 matches at 7 bases. Germline lookup yields CDR1 SGHAT and CDR2 FQNNGV. J gave up 4 bases and V 5 bases, and 5 bases lay outside the gene matches. The CDR3 has 13 amino acids. CDR3 loop: CASSQDRHYEQYF. The CDR3 bases are TGTGCCAGCAGCCAGGACAGGCATTACGAGCAGTACTTC.

The sample holds one count of this clone. J is TRBJ1-3 and V is TRBV30, with no clear D. This CDR3 spans 14 amino acids. The germline V gene encodes CDR1 GTSNPN and CDR2 SVGIG (reference sequence). The V end was cut by 5 bases, the J end by 2 bases, with 13 bases between. The CDR3 region is CAWSLRRAGNTIYF. The CDR3 DNA is TGTGCCTGGTCCCTCCGCCGGGCTGGAAACACCATATATTTT. Full variable domain (outside the CDR3, taken from reference TRBV30 and TRBJ1-3): SQTIHQWPATLVQPVGSPLSLECTVEGTSNPNLYWYRQAAGRGLQLLFYSVGIGQISSEVPQNLSASRPQDRQFILSSKKLLLSDSGFYLCAWSLRRAGNTIYFGEGSWLTVV.

The gene calls are TRBV5-1 and TRBJ2-7, with 9 bases that match TRBD2. The CDR3 runs 14 residues. Germline V CDR1 and CDR2: SGHRS, YFSETQ. Trimming cost V 4 bases and J 4 bases; bases outside gene matches: 6. The CDR3 is CASSHDSGGYEQYF. The CDR3 DNA reads TGCGCCAGCAGCCACGATAGCGGGGGTTACGAGCAGTACTTC.